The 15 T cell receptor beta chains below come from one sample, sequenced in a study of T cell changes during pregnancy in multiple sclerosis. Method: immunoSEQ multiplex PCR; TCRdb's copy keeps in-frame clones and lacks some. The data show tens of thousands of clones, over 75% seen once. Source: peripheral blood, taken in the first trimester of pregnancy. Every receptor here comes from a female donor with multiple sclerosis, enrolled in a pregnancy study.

In DNA form, the CDR3 reads TGCAGTGCTAAGTACCTGGACAGGGAGTACTTC. Protein: CSAKYLDREYF. This chain links TRBV20-1 with TRBJ2-5; 8 bases are a match to TRBD1. Germline CDR1 DFQATT, CDR2 SNEGSKA (reference sequence). This CDR3 spans 11 amino acids. J lost 12 bases, V lost 4 bases, and 7 bases had no gene match.

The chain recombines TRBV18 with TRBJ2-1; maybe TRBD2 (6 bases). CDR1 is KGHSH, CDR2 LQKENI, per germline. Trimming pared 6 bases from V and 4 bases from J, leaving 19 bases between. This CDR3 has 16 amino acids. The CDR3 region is CASSPSGTSFYNEQFF. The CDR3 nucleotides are TGTGCCAGCTCCCCCTCCGGGACTTCTTTTTACAATGAGCAGTTCTTC.

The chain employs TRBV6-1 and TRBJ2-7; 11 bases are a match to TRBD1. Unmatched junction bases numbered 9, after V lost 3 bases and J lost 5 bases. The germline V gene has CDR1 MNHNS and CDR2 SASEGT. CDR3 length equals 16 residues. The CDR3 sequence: CASSDTPGQGVDEQYF. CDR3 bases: TGTGCCAGCAGTGATACCCCGGGACAGGGGGTCGACGAGCAGTACTTC.

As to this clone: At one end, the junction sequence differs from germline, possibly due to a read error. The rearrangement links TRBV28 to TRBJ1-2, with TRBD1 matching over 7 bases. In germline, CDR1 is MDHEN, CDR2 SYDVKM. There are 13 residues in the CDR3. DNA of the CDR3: TGTGTCAGCAGGCCCGGGACAGAAGATGGCTACACCTTC. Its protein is CVSRPGTEDGYTF.

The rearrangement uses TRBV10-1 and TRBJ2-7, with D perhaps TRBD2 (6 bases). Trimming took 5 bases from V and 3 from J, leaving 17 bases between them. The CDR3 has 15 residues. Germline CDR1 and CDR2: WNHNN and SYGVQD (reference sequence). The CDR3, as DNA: TGCGCCAGCAGTCCGAATAGCGGACCAAACTACGAGCAGTACTTC. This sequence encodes CASSPNSGPNYEQYF.

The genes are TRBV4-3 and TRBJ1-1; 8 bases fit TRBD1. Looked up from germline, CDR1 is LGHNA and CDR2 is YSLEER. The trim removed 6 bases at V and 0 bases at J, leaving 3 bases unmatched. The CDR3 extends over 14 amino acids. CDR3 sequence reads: CASRAGQVNTEAFF. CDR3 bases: TGCGCCAGCAGAGCGGGACAGGTGAACACTGAAGCTTTCTTT.

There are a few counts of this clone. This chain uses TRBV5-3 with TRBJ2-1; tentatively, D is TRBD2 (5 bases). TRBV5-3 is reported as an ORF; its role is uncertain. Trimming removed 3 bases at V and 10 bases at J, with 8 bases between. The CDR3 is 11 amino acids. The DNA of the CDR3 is TGTGCCAGAAGCTCCAGACTAGAGCAGTTCTTC. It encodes CARSSRLEQFF.

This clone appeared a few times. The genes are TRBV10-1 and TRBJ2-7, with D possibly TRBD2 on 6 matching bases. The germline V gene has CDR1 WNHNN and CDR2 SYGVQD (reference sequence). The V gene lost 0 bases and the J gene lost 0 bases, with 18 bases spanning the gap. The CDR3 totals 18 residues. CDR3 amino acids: CASSESSPPGEVSYEQYF. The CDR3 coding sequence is TGCGCCAGCAGTGAGTCTAGCCCCCCGGGGGAGGTCTCCTACGAGCAGTACTTC.

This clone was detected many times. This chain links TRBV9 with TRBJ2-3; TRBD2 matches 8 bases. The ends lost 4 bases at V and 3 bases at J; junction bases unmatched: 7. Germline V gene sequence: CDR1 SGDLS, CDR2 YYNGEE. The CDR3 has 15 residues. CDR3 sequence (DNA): TGTGCCAGCAGCCCCGGGGCTAGCGGGACAGATACGCAGTATTTT. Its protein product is CASSPGASGTDTQYF.

The chain's CDR3 is CASSQTLGFGELFF. The CDR3 DNA sequence: TGTGCCAGCAGCCAAACACTAGGGTTCGGGGAGCTGTTTTTT. The J gene is TRBJ2-2, the V gene TRBV7-8, with D perhaps TRBD2 (5 bases). The CDR3 is 14 residues long. Trimming left V 5 bases short and J 7 bases short, with 14 bases between. Germline CDR1 and CDR2: SGHVS and FQNEAQ.

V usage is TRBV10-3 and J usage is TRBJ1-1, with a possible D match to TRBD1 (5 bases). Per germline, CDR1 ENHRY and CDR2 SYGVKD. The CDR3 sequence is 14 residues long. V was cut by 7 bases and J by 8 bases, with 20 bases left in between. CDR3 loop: CAIMPRLDRGEAFF. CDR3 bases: TGTGCCATCATGCCCCGTCTTGACCGGGGGGAAGCTTTCTTT.

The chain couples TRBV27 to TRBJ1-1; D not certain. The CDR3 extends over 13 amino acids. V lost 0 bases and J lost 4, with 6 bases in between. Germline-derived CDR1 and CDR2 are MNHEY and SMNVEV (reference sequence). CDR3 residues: CASSLSAGTEAFF. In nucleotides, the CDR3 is TGTGCCAGCAGTTTATCGGCGGGCACTGAAGCTTTCTTT.

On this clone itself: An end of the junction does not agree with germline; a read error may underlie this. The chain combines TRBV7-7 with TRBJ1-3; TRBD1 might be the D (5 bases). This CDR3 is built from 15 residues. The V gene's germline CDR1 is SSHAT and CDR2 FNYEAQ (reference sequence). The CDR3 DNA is TGTGCTAGCAGCCCTCCGACAGTCTCTGGAAACACCATATATTTT. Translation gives CASSPPTVSGNTIYF.

CDR3 in DNA: TGTGCCAGCAGCCCGGCTAGCGGGAGAGGTGATACGCAGTATTTT. It yields the protein CASSPASGRGDTQYF. The chain is built from TRBV28 and TRBJ2-3; 10 nucleotides align to TRBD2. Per the germline V gene, CDR1 is MDHEN and CDR2 is SYDVKM. Losses at the gene ends were 6 bases for V and 6 bases for J; bases not matched to a gene: 9. CDR3 length equals 15 residues.

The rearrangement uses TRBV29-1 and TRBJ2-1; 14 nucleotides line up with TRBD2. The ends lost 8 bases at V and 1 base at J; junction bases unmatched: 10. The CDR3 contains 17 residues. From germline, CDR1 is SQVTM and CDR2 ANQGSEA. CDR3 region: CSLSGLAGALSYNEQFF. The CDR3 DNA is TGCAGCTTATCGGGACTAGCGGGAGCGCTTTCCTACAATGAGCAGTTCTTC.